The 4 T cell receptor beta chains below come from one sample, sequenced in a study of cytomegalovirus exposure and HLA in healthy donors. 60 Vbeta and 13 Jbeta primers were used in PCR. Data came from immunoSEQ multiplex PCR; TCRdb stores just in-frame clones and leaves some out. The data hold around 200,000 clones, with around 74% observed a single time. Material for sequencing was PBMCs. Receptors originate from a male donor in good health and CMV-seronegative.

The chain couples TRBV30 to TRBJ1-5, with a weak D call TRBD1 (6 bases). V lost 3 bases, J lost 7 bases, and 13 bases lay in between. The germline V gene has CDR1 GTSNPN and CDR2 SVGIG (reference sequence). The CDR3 runs to 13 residues. The CDR3 loop reads CAWSFTGTQPQHF. CDR3 DNA sequence: TGTGCCTGGAGCTTTACAGGGACCCAGCCCCAGCATTTT.

The chain employs TRBV27 and TRBJ2-5; 11 bases line up with TRBD2. Germline V gene sequence: CDR1 MNHEY, CDR2 SMNVEV (reference sequence). The J segment lost 2 bases and the V segment lost 4 bases, leaving 6 bases of the junction unmatched. The CDR3 is 16 amino acids. CDR3 amino acids: CASSSRGTSGQETQYF. CDR3 sequence (DNA): TGTGCCAGCAGTTCCCGCGGGACTAGCGGACAAGAGACCCAGTACTTC.

The chain links TRBV2 to TRBJ2-5, with TRBD2 as a possible D gene (6 bases). CDR1 and CDR2 (germline): SNHLY, FYNNEI. Trimming cost V 3 bases and J 4 bases, with 6 bases left between them. The CDR3 sequence is 12 residues long. The CDR3 nucleotides read TGTGCCAGCAGTGAGGGGGGAGAGACCCAGTACTTC. Its translation: CASSEGGETQYF.

The V gene is TRBV4-3, the J gene TRBJ2-3; D is undetermined. CDR3 size: 15 residues. Germline V gene lookup returns CDR1 LGHNA and CDR2 YSLEER. Trimming shortened V by 4 bases and J by 0 bases, and 11 bases separated the two germline ends. The CDR3 sequence: CASSRRGESTDTQYF. The CDR3 bases are TGCGCCAGCAGCCGTCGCGGTGAGAGCACAGATACGCAGTATTTT.